This entry lists 5 T cell receptor beta chains sequenced from one sample in a study of blood T cell repertoires in COVID-19. Measured with immunoSEQ multiplex PCR; TCRdb has only the in-frame clones, and not every one. Here the sample spans 200,000 to 250,000 clones, roughly 88% being singletons. Sequencing was performed on PBMCs or T cells enriched from blood (not recorded which). Source of these receptors: a woman between 45 and 65 years old with acute COVID-19.

This sequence joins TRBV10-1 and TRBJ2-7; the D gene is possibly TRBD1 (6 bases). Trimming removed 8 bases from V and 3 bases from J, with 17 bases in between. CDR3 length: 14 residues. Germline values: CDR1 WNHNN, CDR2 SYGVQD (reference sequence). In DNA, the CDR3 is TGCGCCAGCTCAAAGCAGACAGGTGGCTACGAGCAGTACTTC. Translation gives CASSKQTGGYEQYF.

The V gene is TRBV11-3, the J gene TRBJ2-1, with 10 positions matching TRBD2. Germline-derived CDR1 and CDR2 are SGHNT and YENEEA. Unmatched junction bases numbered 7, after V lost 2 bases and J lost 6 bases. CDR3 size: 16 residues. This chain's CDR3 is CASSLLSSGSLNEQFF. CDR3 sequence (DNA): TGTGCCAGCAGCTTACTCTCTAGCGGGAGTCTCAATGAGCAGTTCTTC.

This chain connects TRBV5-1 to TRBJ2-3; 9 bases are a match to TRBD2. After removal of 2 bases from V and 6 bases from J, the junction contained 7 bases not matched to a gene. The CDR3 is 15 amino acids. Germline values: CDR1 SGHRS, CDR2 YFSETQ. CDR3 DNA sequence: TGCGCCAGCAGCTTACGCGGGAGGGCCTTGGATACGCAGTATTTT. It yields the protein CASSLRGRALDTQYF.

The chain recombines TRBV4-3 with TRBJ2-7; 13 bases line up with TRBD2. The CDR3 is 16 amino acids. J lost 5 bases, V lost 4 bases, and 8 bases had no gene match. The V gene's germline CDR1 is LGHNA and CDR2 YSLEER. The CDR3 region has the DNA TGCGCCAGCAGCCGGGAACTAGCGGGAGGGTTCCACGAGCAGTACTTC. It specifies CASSRELAGGFHEQYF.

The chain combines TRBV18 with TRBJ1-3; TRBD1 might be the D (6 bases). Per the germline V gene, CDR1 is KGHSH and CDR2 is LQKENI. Trimming stripped 2 bases from V and 3 bases from J, with 26 bases between. The CDR3 is 20 amino acids. The CDR3 DNA is TGTGCCAGCTCACCAAGTGTGCGGGGGCCCCAAGCCCAGGATGGAAACACCATATATTTT. Its translation: CASSPSVRGPQAQDGNTIYF.